This T cell receptor (beta chain) came from a study of cytomegalovirus exposure and HLA in healthy donors. Notes on the study in general: In vitro work confirmed that a few CMV-associated chains recognize CMV antigens.

Deletions cut 10 bases from V and 6 bases from J, with 15 bases between. This CDR3 spans 13 amino acids. From germline, CDR1 is WNHNN and CDR2 SYGVQD (reference sequence). On this clone itself: Its antigen remains unknown.

Repertoires were generated with immunoSEQ multiplex PCR, while TCRdb's copy carries only in-frame clones and drops some. The sample has about 65,000 clones; roughly 94% are singletons. These donors were members of the roughly 120-subject validation cohort, a group separate from the roughly 670-subject first cohort. The chain carries TRBV10-1 and TRBJ2-2, with D perhaps TRBD1 (6 bases). The sequence was collected from a woman between 18 and 29 years old in good health and CMV-seronegative. Sequenced input: PBMCs. The CDR3 DNA sequence: TGCGCCACCCAGGGGCAAAGGGCCGGGGAGCTGTTTTTT. Its translation is CATQGQRAGELFF.